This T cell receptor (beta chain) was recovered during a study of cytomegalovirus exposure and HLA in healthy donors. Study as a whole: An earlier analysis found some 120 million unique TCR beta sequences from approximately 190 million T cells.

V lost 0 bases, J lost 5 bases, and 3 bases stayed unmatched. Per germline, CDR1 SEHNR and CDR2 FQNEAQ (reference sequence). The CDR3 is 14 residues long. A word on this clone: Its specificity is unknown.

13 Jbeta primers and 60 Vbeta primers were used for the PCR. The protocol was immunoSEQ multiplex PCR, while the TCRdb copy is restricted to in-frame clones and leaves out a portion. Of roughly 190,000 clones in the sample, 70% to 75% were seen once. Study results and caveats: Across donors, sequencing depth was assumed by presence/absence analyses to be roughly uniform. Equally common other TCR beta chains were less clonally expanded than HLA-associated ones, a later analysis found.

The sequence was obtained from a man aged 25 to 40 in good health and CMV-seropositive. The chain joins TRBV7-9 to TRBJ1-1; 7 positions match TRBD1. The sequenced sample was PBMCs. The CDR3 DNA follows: TGTGCCAGCAGCTTAGCGCTGACAGGGACTGAAGCTTTCTTT. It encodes CASSLALTGTEAFF. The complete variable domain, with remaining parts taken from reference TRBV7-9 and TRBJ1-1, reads DTGVSQNPRHKITKRGQNVTFRCDPISEHNRLYWYRQTLGQGPEFLTYFQNEAQLEKSRLLSDRFSAERPKGSFSTLEIQRTEQGDSAMYLCASSLALTGTEAFFGQGTRLTVV.